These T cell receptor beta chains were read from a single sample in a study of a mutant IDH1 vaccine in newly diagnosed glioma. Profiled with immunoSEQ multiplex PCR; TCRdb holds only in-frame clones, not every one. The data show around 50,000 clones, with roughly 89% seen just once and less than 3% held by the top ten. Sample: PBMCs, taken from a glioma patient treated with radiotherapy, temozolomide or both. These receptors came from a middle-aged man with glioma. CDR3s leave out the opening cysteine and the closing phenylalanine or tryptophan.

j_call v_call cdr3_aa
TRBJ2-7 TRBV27 ASSPEQY
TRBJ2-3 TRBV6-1 ASSAGGVGDTQY
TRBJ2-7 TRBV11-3 ASSLRGLDSYEQY
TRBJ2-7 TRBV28 ASSLMVDRSEQY
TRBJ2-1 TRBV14 ASSLSRLAGVYNEQF
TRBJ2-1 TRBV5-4 ASSLETYNEQF
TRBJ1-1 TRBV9 ASSVEGGGN
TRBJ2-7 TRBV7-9 ASSPIGVSYEQY
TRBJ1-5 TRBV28 ASSLVTSDSNQPQH
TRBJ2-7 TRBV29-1 SVLREGASYEQY
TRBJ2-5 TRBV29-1 SVVPQETQY
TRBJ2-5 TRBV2 ASSELRETQY
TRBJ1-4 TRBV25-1 ASSVASGGEKLF
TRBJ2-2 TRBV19 ASIGGGELF
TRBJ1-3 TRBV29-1 SGRFRGGSGNTIY
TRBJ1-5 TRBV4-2 ASSQEGGGGTVPDRQH
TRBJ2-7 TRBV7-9 ASSSSGYEQY
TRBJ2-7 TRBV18 ASSPRGLGEQY
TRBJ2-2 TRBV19 ASKPGTRATGELF
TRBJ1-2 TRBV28 ASSLPRRDRTHYGYT
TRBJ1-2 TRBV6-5 ASREPRDFYGYT
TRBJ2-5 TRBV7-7 ASSLGVRETQY
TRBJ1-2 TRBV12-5 ASGLAGLRYYGYT
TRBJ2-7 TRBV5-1 ASSLGLAGGPYEQY
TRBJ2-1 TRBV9 ASSVAVRGRYEQF
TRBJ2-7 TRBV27 ASSSGLAGYEQY
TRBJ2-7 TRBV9 ASSVRQGPYEQY
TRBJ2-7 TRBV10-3 AISGPGKGEQY
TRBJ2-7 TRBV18 ASSPDYTRSYEQY
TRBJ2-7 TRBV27 ASSPRTSGSYEQY
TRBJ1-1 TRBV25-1 ASSGETPNTEAF
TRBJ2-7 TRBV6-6 ASSSSGYEQY
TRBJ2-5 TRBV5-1 ASSRGTSAKETQY
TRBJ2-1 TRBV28 ASSPGGTSVNEQF
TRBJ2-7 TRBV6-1 ASSEADLYGQY
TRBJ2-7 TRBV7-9 ASSAREGSYYEQY
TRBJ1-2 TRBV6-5 ASSPGQGSGYT
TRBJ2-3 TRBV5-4 ASSFSGKTDTQY
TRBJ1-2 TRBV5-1 ASSLRTGGYGYT
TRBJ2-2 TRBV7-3 ASSLIAANTGELF
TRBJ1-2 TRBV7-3 ASSPRGGDGYT